A selection of T cell receptor beta chains follows, all from one sample in a study of PD-1 blockade in classical Hodgkin lymphoma. Generated by immunoSEQ multiplex PCR, the TCRdb table keeps only in-frame clones and is missing some. The repertoire holds about 22,000 clones, with 75% to 95% as singletons. The sequenced material came from CD4+ T cells from blood. The source of these receptors is a human donor with classical Hodgkin lymphoma. Each CDR3 is given with its conserved first and last residue. Each record gives: D gene, J gene, clone size, CDR3 length, V gene, CDR3 DNA, CDR3 protein. The D gene is left open where the match is weak. Part of the rows lack a size; the others show once, few, many or a class for expanded clones.

-,TRBJ1-3,-,15,TRBV19,TGTGCCAGTAGTATAGGCGGCGGAATAGGAAACACCATATATTTT,CASSIGGGIGNTIYF
-,TRBJ1-5,-,13,TRBV29-1,TGCAGCGTACAGGATTATAGCAATCAGCCCCAGCATTTT,CSVQDYSNQPQHF
-,TRBJ1-3,-,13,TRBV6-5,TGTGCCAGCAGACCCCAGGGGGGAAACACCATATATTTT,CASRPQGGNTIYF
TRBD1,TRBJ2-7,-,13,TRBV29-1,TGCAGCGTGGAGAGACAGGGGGGACGGGAGCAGTACTTC,CSVERQGGREQYF
-,TRBJ2-2,-,16,TRBV7-2,TGTGCCAGCAGCTTAAACAGGGAGGTTTTCGCCGGGGAGCTGTTTTTT,CASSLNREVFAGELFF
-,TRBJ2-7,-,13,TRBV2,TGTGCCAGCAGGGCTACTAGCCGCTACGAGCAGTACTTC,CASRATSRYEQYF
-,TRBJ1-5,-,14,TRBV27,TGTGCCAGCAGCTTCGGGGGGCCCAATCAGCCCCAGCATTTT,CASSFGGPNQPQHF
-,TRBJ2-5,-,11,TRBV7-2,TGTGCCAGCAGCTCGCTGGGGGCCCAGTACTTC,CASSSLGAQYF
TRBD1,TRBJ1-4,-,17,TRBV27,TGTGCCAGCAGTTATCCCGGGACAGGGGAAGGTAATGAAAAACTGTTTTTT,CASSYPGTGEGNEKLFF
-,TRBJ2-1,once,15,TRBV30,TGTGCCTGGAGTCCTGGGACTGTCCCGGGGGATGAGCAGTTCTTC,CAWSPGTVPGDEQFF
-,TRBJ1-5,few,16,TRBV5-6,TGTGCCAGCAGCTCCGAGGCAGGACCCGGCAATCAGCCCCAGCATTTT,CASSSEAGPGNQPQHF
TRBD1,TRBJ2-3,-,14,TRBV6-1,TGTGCCAGCAGCCGAGAACAGGGGCCAGATACGCAGTATTTT,CASSREQGPDTQYF
-,TRBJ1-2,-,15,TRBV19,TGTGCCAGTAGTATTGGCCAGGCGGTGTACTATGGCTACACCTTC,CASSIGQAVYYGYTF
-,TRBJ2-7,-,13,TRBV5-1,TGCGCCAGCAGCACGGGGTCGCGATACGAGCAGTACTTC,CASSTGSRYEQYF
-,TRBJ2-7,-,15,TRBV11-2,TGTGCCAGCAGTAACCTGATTTGGAGGACCTACGAGCAGTACTTC,CASSNLIWRTYEQYF
TRBD2,TRBJ2-7,-,18,TRBV5-1,TGCGCCAGCAGCTTGGCCGTCACCCGACTAGCGGATTCCCACGAGCAGTACTTC,CASSLAVTRLADSHEQYF
-,TRBJ1-1,-,14,TRBV19,TGTGCCAGTAGTATACGGCGGTTGAACACTGAAGCTTTCTTT,CASSIRRLNTEAFF
TRBD1,TRBJ2-5,-,15,TRBV19,TGTGCCAGTAGTTTAACTCAGGGGGCCGGTGAGACCCAGTACTTC,CASSLTQGAGETQYF
TRBD1,TRBJ2-2,-,15,TRBV11-3,TGTGCCAGCAGAGGACAGGGGCCGAACACCGGGGAGCTGTTTTTT,CASRGQGPNTGELFF
TRBD1,TRBJ2-1,-,14,TRBV5-1,TGCGCCAGCAGCTTGAGGACAGGGTGGTTTGAGCAGTTCTTC,CASSLRTGWFEQFF
TRBD2,TRBJ2-1,-,16,TRBV30,TGTGCCTGGAGACCGGGACTAGCGACTACCTACAATGAGCAGTTCTTC,CAWRPGLATTYNEQFF
TRBD1,TRBJ2-3,once,16,TRBV10-3,TGTGCCATCAGTCCCGGGACAGGGGTATGGACAGATACGCAGTATTTT,CAISPGTGVWTDTQYF
-,TRBJ1-1,-,13,TRBV7-8,TGTGCCAGCAGCTTAGTAGAGAACACTGAAGCTTTCTTT,CASSLVENTEAFF
TRBD1,TRBJ2-2,once,15,TRBV7-6,TGTGCCAGCAGCCTACAGGGGCTTGGCGCCGGGGAGCTGTTTTTT,CASSLQGLGAGELFF
TRBD2,TRBJ2-1,-,15,TRBV4-1,TGCGCCAGCAGCCCTCTAGCGGGGACAGACGATGAGCAGTTCTTC,CASSPLAGTDDEQFF
TRBD1,TRBJ1-5,-,15,TRBV7-2,TGTGCCAGCAGCCGGACAGGGGAGAGCAATCAGCCCCAGCATTTT,CASSRTGESNQPQHF
-,TRBJ1-1,-,14,TRBV12-2,TGTGCAAGTCGCGGACAGTCTACGAACACTGAAGCTTTCTTT,CASRGQSTNTEAFF
TRBD1,TRBJ1-4,once,19,TRBV11-2,TGTGCCAGCAGCTTAAGTGTTTGGGACAGGAGCGCAACTAATGAAAAACTGTTTTTT,CASSLSVWDRSATNEKLFF
-,TRBJ2-7,-,15,TRBV19,TGTGCCAGTTTTACGGCAGGGATTCTGTCCTACGAGCAGTACTTC,CASFTAGILSYEQYF
TRBD1,TRBJ1-1,-,14,TRBV19,TGTGCCAGTAGGATAGACAGGGGGAACACTGAAGCTTTCTTT,CASRIDRGNTEAFF
-,TRBJ2-5,-,11,TRBV20-1,TGCAGTGGGCAGGACCAAGAGACCCAGTACTTC,CSGQDQETQYF
TRBD2,TRBJ2-1,-,17,TRBV6-4,TGTGCCAGCAGCCTGGGACTAGCGGGGATCAGTTACAATGAGCAGTTCTTC,CASSLGLAGISYNEQFF
-,TRBJ2-3,-,15,TRBV19,TGTGCCAGTAGAAACAGGGCGGTCAGCACAGATACGCAGTATTTT,CASRNRAVSTDTQYF
-,TRBJ2-4,-,18,TRBV12-2,TGTGCAAGTCGCGTCCTGTATCAAGGGTACGGAGCCAAAAACATTCAGTACTTC,CASRVLYQGYGAKNIQYF
-,TRBJ1-3,-,15,TRBV19,TGTGCCAGTAATGTACAGATGAATTCTGGAAACACCATATATTTT,CASNVQMNSGNTIYF
-,TRBJ2-7,once,14,TRBV19,TGTGCCAGTAGTGGAGGACCGGACTCGGGCGAGCAGTACTTC,CASSGGPDSGEQYF
-,TRBJ1-2,-,12,TRBV4-1,TGCGCCAGCAGCCAGGGGGCTTATGGCTACACCTTC,CASSQGAYGYTF
-,TRBJ2-3,-,13,TRBV7-8,TGTGCCAGCAGCTTTTACAGCACAGATACGCAGTATTTT,CASSFYSTDTQYF
-,TRBJ2-7,-,11,TRBV20-1,TGCAGTGCTAGAGGGTCCTACGAGCAGTACTTC,CSARGSYEQYF
-,TRBJ1-1,-,14,TRBV30,TGTGCCTGGACTCGAGGGGCGCTGAACACTGAAGCTTTCTTT,CAWTRGALNTEAFF
-,TRBJ2-7,-,15,TRBV13,TGTGCCAGCAGCTTAGAACTGGGCAGATCCTACGAGCAGTACTTC,CASSLELGRSYEQYF
-,TRBJ1-5,-,15,TRBV5-8,TGTGCCAGCAGCTTGTTCGGATATAGCAATCAGCCCCAGCATTTT,CASSLFGYSNQPQHF
-,TRBJ2-6,once,14,TRBV6-5,TGTGCCAGCAGTCCGCCCTCTGGGGCCAACGTCCTGACTTTC,CASSPPSGANVLTF
TRBD2,TRBJ2-5,-,14,TRBV4-1,TGCGCCAGCAGCCGTAGCGGGGGGGGAGAGACCCAGTACTTC,CASSRSGGGETQYF
-,TRBJ1-6,-,15,TRBV28,TGTGCCAGCAGCACTCACAGGGCATATAATTCACCCCTCCACTTT,CASSTHRAYNSPLHF
TRBD2,TRBJ2-7,-,13,TRBV30,TGTGCCTGGATACTAGCGCATTCGTACGAGCAGTACTTC,CAWILAHSYEQYF
-,TRBJ2-7,-,17,TRBV19,TGTGCCAGTAGTATAAATCTCGGGGAAGGGGAGGAATACGAGCAGTACTTC,CASSINLGEGEEYEQYF
-,TRBJ2-5,-,17,TRBV19,TGTGCCAGTAGTATTGGTTCTGGGGGCGGAGTCCAAGAGACCCAGTACTTC,CASSIGSGGGVQETQYF
TRBD1,TRBJ1-5,-,15,TRBV28,TGTGCCAGCAGTTTATGGACAGGGTTAAATCAGCCCCAGCATTTT,CASSLWTGLNQPQHF
-,TRBJ2-2,-,15,TRBV5-4,TGTGCCAGCAGCTCCCTGGGATTGGACCCCGGGGAGCTGTTTTTT,CASSSLGLDPGELFF
-,TRBJ2-1,once,14,TRBV5-4,TGTGCCAGCAGCCGCGGGACTGGGGGCAATGAGCAGTTCTTC,CASSRGTGGNEQFF
TRBD1,TRBJ1-4,-,16,TRBV5-1,TGCGCCAGCGCGCCCCAGCCGGGACAGGGTTCAGAAAAACTGTTTTTT,CASAPQPGQGSEKLFF
TRBD2,TRBJ2-2,-,16,TRBV18,TGTGCCAGCTCCCCCGGCGGGGGGATGAACACCGGGGAGCTGTTTTTT,CASSPGGGMNTGELFF
-,TRBJ2-6,-,15,TRBV6-6,TGTGCCAGCAGTCCTACAGGGTCTGGGGCCAACGTCCTGACTTTC,CASSPTGSGANVLTF